This entry is about one TCR beta chain. The template used for profiling TCR beta VDJ and CDR3 was genomic DNA. TCRdb reprocessed the reads via MiXCR and lists one record per CDR3 protein. This sample has 450,000 to 550,000 distinct CDR3 sequences, with approximately 33% found just once. It was patients with CD8+CD57+ cell expansion by flow cytometry who were chosen for sequencing. Germline V gives CDR1 DFQATT, CDR2 SNEGSKA (reference sequence). The V and J ends lost 8 bases and 2 bases respectively, with 3 bases between them. This CDR3 region has 9 residues. This entry comes from a study of CD8+CD57+ T cells in acquired aplastic anemia.

The chain joins TRBV20-1 to TRBJ1-2; D gene uncertain. Sample: sorted CD4+, CD8+, or CD8+CD57+ T cells (not recorded which) from PBMCs. This TCR was sampled from a human donor with aplastic anemia. CDR3 DNA sequence: TGCAGTCCGAACTATGGCTACACCTTC. It specifies CSPNYGYTF.